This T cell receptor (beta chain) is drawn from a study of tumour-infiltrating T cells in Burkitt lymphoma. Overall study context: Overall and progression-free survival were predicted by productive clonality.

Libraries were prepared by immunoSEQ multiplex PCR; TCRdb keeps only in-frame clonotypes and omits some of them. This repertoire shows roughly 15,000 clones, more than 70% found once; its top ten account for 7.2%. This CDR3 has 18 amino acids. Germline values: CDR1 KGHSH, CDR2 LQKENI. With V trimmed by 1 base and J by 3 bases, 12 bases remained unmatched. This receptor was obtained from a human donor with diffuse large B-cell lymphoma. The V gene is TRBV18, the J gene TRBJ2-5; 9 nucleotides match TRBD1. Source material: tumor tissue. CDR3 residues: CASSPQLIRDRVKETQYF. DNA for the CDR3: TGTGCCAGCTCACCACAATTGATACGGGACAGGGTTAAAGAGACCCAGTACTTC.